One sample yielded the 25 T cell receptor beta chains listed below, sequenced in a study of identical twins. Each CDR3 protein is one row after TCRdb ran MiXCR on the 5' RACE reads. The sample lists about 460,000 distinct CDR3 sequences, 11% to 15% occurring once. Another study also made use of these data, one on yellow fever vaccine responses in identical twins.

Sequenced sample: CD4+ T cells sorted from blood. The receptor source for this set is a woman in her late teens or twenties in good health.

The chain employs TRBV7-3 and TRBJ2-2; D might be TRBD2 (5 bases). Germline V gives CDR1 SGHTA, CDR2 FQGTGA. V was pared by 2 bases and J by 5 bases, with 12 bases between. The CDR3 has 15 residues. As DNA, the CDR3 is TGTGCCAGCAGCTTATTGGCATCGGGGACCGGGGAGCTGTTTTTT. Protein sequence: CASSLLASGTGELFF. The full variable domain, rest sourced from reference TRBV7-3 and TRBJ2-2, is GAGVSQTPSNKVTEKGKYVELRCDPISGHTALYWYRQSLGQGPEFLIYFQGTGAADDSGLPNDRFFAVRPEGSVSTLKIQRTERGDSAVYLCASSLLASGTGELFFGEGSRLTVL.

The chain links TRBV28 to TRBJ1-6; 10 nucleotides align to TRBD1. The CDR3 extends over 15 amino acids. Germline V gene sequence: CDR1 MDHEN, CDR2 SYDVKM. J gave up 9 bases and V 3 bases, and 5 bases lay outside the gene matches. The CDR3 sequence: CASSFFGQGVSPLHF. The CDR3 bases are TGTGCCAGCAGTTTTTTCGGACAGGGGGTTTCACCCCTCCACTTT.

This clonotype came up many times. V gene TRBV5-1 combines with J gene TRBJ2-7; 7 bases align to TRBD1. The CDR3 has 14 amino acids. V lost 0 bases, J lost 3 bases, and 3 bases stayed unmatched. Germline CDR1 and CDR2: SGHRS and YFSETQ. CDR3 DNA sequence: TGCGCCAGCAGCTTGGAGGGGGCCATCTACGAGCAGTACTTC. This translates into CASSLEGAIYEQYF.

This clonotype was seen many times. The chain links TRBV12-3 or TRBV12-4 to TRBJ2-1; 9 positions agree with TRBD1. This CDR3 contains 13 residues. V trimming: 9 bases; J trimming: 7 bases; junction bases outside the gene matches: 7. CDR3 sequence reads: CASGTGNTNEQFF. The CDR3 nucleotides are TGTGCCAGTGGGACAGGGAATACGAATGAGCAGTTCTTC.

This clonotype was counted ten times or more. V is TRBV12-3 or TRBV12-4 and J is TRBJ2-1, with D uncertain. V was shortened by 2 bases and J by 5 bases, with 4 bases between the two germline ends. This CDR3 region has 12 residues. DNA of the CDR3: TGTGCCAGCAGTTTATTAGACAATGAGCAGTTCTTC. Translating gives CASSLLDNEQFF.

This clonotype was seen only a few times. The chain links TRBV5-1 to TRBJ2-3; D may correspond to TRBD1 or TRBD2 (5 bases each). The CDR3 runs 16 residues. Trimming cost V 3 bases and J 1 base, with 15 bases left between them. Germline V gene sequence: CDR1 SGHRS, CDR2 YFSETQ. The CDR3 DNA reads TGCGCCAGCAGCTCGACAGCGGTTGAAGGCACAGATACGCAGTATTTT. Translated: CASSSTAVEGTDTQYF.

The CDR3 protein is CAWLGQPPLGVQYF. DNA of the CDR3: TGTGCCTGGCTCGGACAGCCCCCGTTGGGGGTCCAGTACTTC. The J gene is TRBJ2-5, the V gene TRBV30; tentatively, D is TRBD1 (6 bases). Per the germline V gene, CDR1 is GTSNPN and CDR2 is SVGIG (reference sequence). V dropped 5 bases and J dropped 10 bases, with 23 bases sitting between them. The CDR3 has 14 residues.

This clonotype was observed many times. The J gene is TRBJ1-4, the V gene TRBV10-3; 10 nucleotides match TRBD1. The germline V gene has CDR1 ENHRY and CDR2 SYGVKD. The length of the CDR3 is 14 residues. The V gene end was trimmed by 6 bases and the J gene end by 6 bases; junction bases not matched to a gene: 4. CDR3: CAISPGTGDEKLFF. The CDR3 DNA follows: TGTGCCATCAGCCCCGGGACAGGGGATGAAAAACTGTTTTTT.

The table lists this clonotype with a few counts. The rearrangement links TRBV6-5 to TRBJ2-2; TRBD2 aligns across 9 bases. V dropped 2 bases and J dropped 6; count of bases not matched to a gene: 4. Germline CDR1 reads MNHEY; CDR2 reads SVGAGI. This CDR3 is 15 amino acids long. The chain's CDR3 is CASSYQREAPGELFF. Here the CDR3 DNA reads TGTGCCAGCAGTTACCAGCGGGAGGCCCCCGGGGAGCTGTTTTTT.

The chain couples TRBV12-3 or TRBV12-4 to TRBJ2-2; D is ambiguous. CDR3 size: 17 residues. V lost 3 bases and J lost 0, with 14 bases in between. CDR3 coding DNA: TGTGCCAGCAGTTTTCATGAGGCCGGAGCGAACACCGGGGAGCTGTTTTTT. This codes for CASSFHEAGANTGELFF.

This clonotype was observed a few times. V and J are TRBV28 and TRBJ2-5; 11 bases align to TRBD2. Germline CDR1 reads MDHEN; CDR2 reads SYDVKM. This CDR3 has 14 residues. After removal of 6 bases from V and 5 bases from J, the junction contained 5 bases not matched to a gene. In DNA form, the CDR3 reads TGTGCCAGCAGATTACTAGCGGGAGAGGAGACCCAGTACTTC. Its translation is CASRLLAGEETQYF.

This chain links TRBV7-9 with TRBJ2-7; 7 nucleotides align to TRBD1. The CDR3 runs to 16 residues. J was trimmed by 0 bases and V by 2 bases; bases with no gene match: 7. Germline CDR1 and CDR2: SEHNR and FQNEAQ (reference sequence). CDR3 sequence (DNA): TGTGCCAGCAGCTTAACCGCCGGGACAGTCTCCTACGAGCAGTACTTC. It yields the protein CASSLTAGTVSYEQYF.

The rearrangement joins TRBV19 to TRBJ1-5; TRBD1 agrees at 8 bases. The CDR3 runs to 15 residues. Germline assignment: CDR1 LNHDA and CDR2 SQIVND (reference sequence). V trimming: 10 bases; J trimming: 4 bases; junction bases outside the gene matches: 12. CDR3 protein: CATANQGAQNQPQHF. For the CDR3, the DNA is TGTGCCACCGCGAACCAGGGGGCGCAGAATCAGCCCCAGCATTTT.

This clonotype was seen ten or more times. CDR3 sequence (DNA): TGTGCCAGCAGCCAGGGACATGAGCAGTTCTTC. It specifies CASSQGHEQFF. The rearrangement links TRBV3-1 to TRBJ2-1; the D gene could be TRBD1 or TRBD2 (5 bases each). The CDR3 sequence is 11 residues long. The germline V gene encodes CDR1 LGHDT and CDR2 YNNKEL (reference sequence). V was cut by 3 bases and J by 8 bases, with 5 bases left in between.

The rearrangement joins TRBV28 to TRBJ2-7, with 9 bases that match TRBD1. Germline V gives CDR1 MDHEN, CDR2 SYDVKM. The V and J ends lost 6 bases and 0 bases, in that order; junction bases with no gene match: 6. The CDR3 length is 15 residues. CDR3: CASRGTGSHSYEQYF. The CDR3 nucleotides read TGTGCCAGCAGGGGGACAGGGTCCCACTCCTACGAGCAGTACTTC. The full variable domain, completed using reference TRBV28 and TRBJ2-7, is DVKVTQSSRYLVKRTGEKVFLECVQDMDHENMFWYRQDPGLGLRLIYFSYDVKMKEKGDIPEGYSVSREKKERFSLILESASTNQTSMYLCASRGTGSHSYEQYFGPGTRLTVT.

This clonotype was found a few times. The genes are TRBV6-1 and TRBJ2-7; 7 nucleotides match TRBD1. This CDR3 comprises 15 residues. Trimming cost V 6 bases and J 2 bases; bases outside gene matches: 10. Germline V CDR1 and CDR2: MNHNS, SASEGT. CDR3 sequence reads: CASSLDRVAPYEQYF. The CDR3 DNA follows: TGTGCCAGCAGCCTCGACAGGGTGGCACCCTACGAGCAGTACTTC.

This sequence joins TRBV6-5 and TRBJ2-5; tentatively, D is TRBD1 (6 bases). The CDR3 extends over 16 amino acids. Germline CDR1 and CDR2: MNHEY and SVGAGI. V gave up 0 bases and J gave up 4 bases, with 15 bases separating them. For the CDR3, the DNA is TGTGCCAGCAGTTACTCGAGGGTGGGGGCTGGAGAGACCCAGTACTTC. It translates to CASSYSRVGAGETQYF.

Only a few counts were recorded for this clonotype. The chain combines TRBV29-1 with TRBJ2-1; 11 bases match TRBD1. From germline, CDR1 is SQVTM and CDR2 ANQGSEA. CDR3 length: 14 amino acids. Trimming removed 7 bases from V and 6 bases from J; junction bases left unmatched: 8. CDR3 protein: CSAGQGAGINEQFF. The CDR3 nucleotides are TGCAGCGCAGGACAGGGGGCGGGAATCAATGAGCAGTTCTTC.

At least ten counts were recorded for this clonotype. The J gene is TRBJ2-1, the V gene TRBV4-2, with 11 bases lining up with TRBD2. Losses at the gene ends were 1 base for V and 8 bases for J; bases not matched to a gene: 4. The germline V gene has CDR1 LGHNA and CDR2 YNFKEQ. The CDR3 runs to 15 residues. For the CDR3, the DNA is TGTGCCAGCAGCCAAGGTAGCGGGGGGGTCCATGAGCAGTTCTTC. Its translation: CASSQGSGGVHEQFF.

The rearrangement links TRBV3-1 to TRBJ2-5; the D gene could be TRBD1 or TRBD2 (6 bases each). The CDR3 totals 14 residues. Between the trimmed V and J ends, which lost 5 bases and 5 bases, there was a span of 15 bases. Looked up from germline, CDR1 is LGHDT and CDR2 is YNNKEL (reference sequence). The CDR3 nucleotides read TGTGCCAGCAGCACCGGGGGCGGGGAGGAGACCCAGTACTTC. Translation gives CASSTGGGEETQYF.

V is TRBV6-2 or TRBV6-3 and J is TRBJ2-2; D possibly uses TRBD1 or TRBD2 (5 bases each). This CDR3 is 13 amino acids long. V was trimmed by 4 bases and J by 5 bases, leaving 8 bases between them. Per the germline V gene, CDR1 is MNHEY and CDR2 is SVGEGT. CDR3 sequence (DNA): TGTGCCAGCAGTTTCGGGGCGACCGGGGAGCTGTTTTTT. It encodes CASSFGATGELFF.

CDR3 sequence: CASSYSTSGTGSYEQYF. CDR3 nucleotides: TGTGCCAGCAGTTACTCGACATCGGGGACAGGATCCTACGAGCAGTACTTC. This sequence joins TRBV6-5 and TRBJ2-7, with 8 bases that match TRBD1. Trimming cost V 0 bases and J 1 base; bases outside gene matches: 8. Per germline, CDR1 MNHEY and CDR2 SVGAGI. The CDR3 totals 17 residues.

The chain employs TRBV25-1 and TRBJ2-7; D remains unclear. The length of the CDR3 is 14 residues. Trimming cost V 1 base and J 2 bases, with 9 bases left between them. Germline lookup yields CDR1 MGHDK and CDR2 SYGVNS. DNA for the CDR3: TGTGCCAGCAGTGAATCTGGGCGGACCTACGAGCAGTACTTC. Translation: CASSESGRTYEQYF.

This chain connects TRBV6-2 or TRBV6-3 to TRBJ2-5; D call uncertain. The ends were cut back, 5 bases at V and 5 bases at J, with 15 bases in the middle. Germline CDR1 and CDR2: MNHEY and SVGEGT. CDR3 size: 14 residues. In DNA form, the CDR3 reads TGTGCCAGCAGTCCCGACCGAATAGGGGAGACCCAGTACTTC. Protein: CASSPDRIGETQYF.

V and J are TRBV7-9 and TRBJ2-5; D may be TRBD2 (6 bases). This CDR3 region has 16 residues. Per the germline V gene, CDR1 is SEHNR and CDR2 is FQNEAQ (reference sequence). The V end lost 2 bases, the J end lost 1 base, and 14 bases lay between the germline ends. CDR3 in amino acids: CASSLRRGVSQETQYF. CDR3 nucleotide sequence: TGTGCCAGCAGCTTAAGGCGCGGGGTCTCCCAAGAGACCCAGTACTTC.